This T cell receptor beta chain was sequenced in a study of cytotoxic CD8 clonotypes in ibrutinib-treated CLL. Background on the study: Responses comprised around 24 partial and 2 complete; at median about 68 months, 14 remained remitted and some twelve progressed. The taking of response samples occurred after a median roughly twelve months of treatment, with a range of 6 to 36. On average, each sample had some 260,000 productive templates and more than 85,000 productive rearrangements. Findings of the study overall: With treatment, public clonotypes, which were uncommon, either contracted or remained stable.

The assay was immunoSEQ multiplex PCR, and TCRdb's table has in-frame clones only and misses some. The sample lists 75,000 to 80,000 clones; roughly 83% were seen once. CDR3 length: 18 amino acids. Remarks on this clone: As yet, its antigen is unknown.

The sample here was PBMCs, taken after 24 months of ibrutinib treatment. The receptor's source is a human donor with chronic lymphocytic leukemia. The chain uses TRBV21-1 and TRBJ1-5; the listed D gene, TRBD1, was not tested against the DNA. TRBV21-1 is tagged as a pseudogene. The CDR3 protein is CASSKVPSIQGEDQPQHF. CDR3 DNA sequence: TGTGCCAGCAGCAAAGTCCCAAGTATACAGGGGGAAGATCAGCCCCAGCATTTT.